Presented here are 9 T cell receptor beta chains from one specimen sequenced in a study of identical twins. TCRdb reprocessed the 5' RACE reads via MiXCR and lists one record per CDR3 protein. The sample includes about 720,000 distinct CDR3 sequences, 8% to 9% of them seen just once. These same records also appear under a second study, on yellow fever vaccine responses in identical twins.

The sample consisted of PBMCs. The receptors here all came from a woman aged 18 to 35 in good health.

Only a few counts were recorded for this clonotype. The chain combines TRBV5-1 with TRBJ2-7; the D is unclear. V was clipped by 4 bases and J by 1 base, with 27 bases between them. The length of the CDR3 is 19 residues. Germline V lookup: CDR1 SGHRS, CDR2 YFSETQ. CDR3 in amino acids: CASSKMTGFAQSESYEQYF. Here the CDR3 DNA reads TGCGCCAGCAGCAAGATGACCGGTTTCGCTCAATCCGAGTCCTACGAGCAGTACTTC.

This clonotype was counted at least ten times. The CDR3 loop reads CASSYGPPVNWDEQFF. The CDR3 DNA follows: TGTGCCAGCAGTTACGGGCCTCCGGTAAACTGGGATGAGCAGTTCTTC. The chain employs TRBV6-2 or TRBV6-3 and TRBJ2-1, with unresolved D. Trimming took 2 bases from V and 8 from J, leaving 19 bases between them. The CDR3 is made up of 16 amino acids. Germline CDR1 MNHEY, CDR2 SVGEGT.

This clonotype was seen a few times. The chain uses TRBV9 and TRBJ1-1, with 7 positions matching TRBD1. Losses at the gene ends were 4 bases for V and 5 bases for J; bases not matched to a gene: 8. CDR3 length: 14 amino acids. Per germline, CDR1 SGDLS and CDR2 YYNGEE. CDR3 bases: TGTGCCAGCAGCCCCAGGGGGAAGGGGACTGAAGCTTTCTTT. Translated, it gives CASSPRGKGTEAFF.

This clonotype was observed at least ten times. J is TRBJ2-5 and V is TRBV6-2 or TRBV6-3; D perhaps matches TRBD1 (5 bases). In germline, CDR1 is MNHEY, CDR2 SVGEGT. V shed 6 bases and J shed 3 bases, with 11 bases lying between them. The CDR3 extends over 13 amino acids. CDR3 in amino acids: CASSSDSEETQYF. In nucleotides, the CDR3 is TGTGCCAGCAGCTCCGACAGTGAAGAGACCCAGTACTTC.

This clonotype was counted ten times or more. The chain uses TRBV9 and TRBJ2-1, with TRBD2 as a possible D gene (6 bases). The CDR3 is 15 residues long. CDR1 is SGDLS, CDR2 YYNGEE, per germline. Trimming cost V 3 bases and J 5 bases, with 15 bases left between them. The chain's CDR3 is CASSAPGLTNNEQFF. CDR3 sequence (DNA): TGTGCCAGCAGCGCGCCGGGACTTACTAACAATGAGCAGTTCTTC.

This chain uses TRBV6-1 with TRBJ1-5; 7 bases fit TRBD1. V was pared by 6 bases and J by 4 bases, with 3 bases of the junction left unmatched. The germline CDR1 and CDR2 sequences are MNHNS and SASEGT. The CDR3 loop spans 13 amino acids. CDR3 coding DNA: TGTGCCAGCAGGCGGGACAGAAATCAGCCCCAGCATTTT. Translating gives CASRRDRNQPQHF.

This clonotype was counted a few times. The rearrangement uses TRBV6-4 and TRBJ1-3, with TRBD1 matching over 10 bases. Germline assignment: CDR1 MRHNA and CDR2 SNTAGT. Unmatched junction bases numbered 6, after V lost 2 bases and J lost 8 bases. The CDR3 length is 15 residues. The CDR3 region is CASSDGTGEEDTIYF. The CDR3 bases are TGTGCCAGCAGTGACGGGACAGGGGAGGAGGACACCATATATTTT.

DNA of the CDR3: TGTGCCAGCAGTAGATACGGGACGGTGAACACTGAAGCTTTCTTT. This gives the protein CASSRYGTVNTEAFF. The V and J genes are TRBV25-1 and TRBJ1-1; D perhaps matches TRBD1 (5 bases). Germline CDR1 reads MGHDK; CDR2 reads SYGVNS. V was trimmed by 5 bases and J by 0 bases, leaving 13 bases between them. CDR3 size: 15 residues.

As DNA, the CDR3 is TGTGCCAGCAGTTTATTGGGAGCGGGGGAGTCCGGGGAGCTGTTTTTT. Translation: CASSLLGAGESGELFF. The gene calls are TRBV28 and TRBJ2-2; 8 nucleotides agree with TRBD2. Germline-derived CDR1 and CDR2 are MDHEN and SYDVKM. After removal of 1 base from V and 6 bases from J, the junction contained 7 bases not matched to a gene. There are 16 residues in the CDR3.